These T cell receptor beta chains were read from a single sample in a study of blood T cell repertoires in COVID-19. Clones were sequenced by immunoSEQ multiplex PCR, and TCRdb holds only the in-frame ones, with some missing. The sample has over 60,000 clones; over 85% are singletons. Sequencing was carried out using peripheral blood. These receptors all stem from a man in his 60s with acute or convalescent COVID-19. The CDR3 runs from the conserved cysteine through the conserved F or W. The D gene is left open where the match is weak.

J gene,V gene,D gene,CDR3 protein,CDR3 DNA
TRBJ2-2,TRBV7-3,TRBD1,CASSAPDRVVFGAGELFF,TGTGCCAGCAGCGCCCCGGACAGGGTAGTTTTCGGAGCCGGGGAGCTGTTTTTT
TRBJ1-1,TRBV6-5,.,CASSLPSLPAAFF,TGTGCCAGCAGCCTACCGTCCCTGCCTGCAGCTTTCTTT
TRBJ1-3,TRBV11-3,.,CASINLGGFSGNTIYF,TGTGCCAGCATCAACCTCGGGGGGTTCTCTGGAAACACCATATATTTT
TRBJ1-4,TRBV5-1,.,CASSAGRSGANEKLFF,TGCGCCAGCAGCGCAGGGAGGAGCGGAGCTAATGAAAAACTGTTTTTT
TRBJ2-2,TRBV5-1,.,CASSLGGGSTGELFF,TGCGCCAGCAGCTTGGGAGGGGGTTCCACCGGGGAGCTGTTTTTT
TRBJ1-2,TRBV2,.,CAILGVPYGYTF,TGTGCCATCTTAGGGGTTCCATATGGCTACACCTTC
TRBJ1-1,TRBV6-5,.,CASSMDTVMNTEAFF,TGTGCCAGCAGCATGGACACGGTCATGAACACTGAAGCTTTCTTT
TRBJ2-1,TRBV9,.,CASSQKHNEQFF,TGTGCCAGCAGTCAAAAGCACAATGAGCAGTTCTTC
TRBJ1-4,TRBV10-3,TRBD1,CAISESTGTGRDKEKLFF,TGTGCCATCAGTGAGTCGACAGGGACGGGAAGAGATAAGGAAAAACTGTTTTTT
TRBJ2-7,TRBV20-1,TRBD2,CSARLAGEQYF,TGCAGTGCTCGACTAGCGGGTGAGCAGTACTTC
TRBJ2-3,TRBV11-3,.,CASSLGDFSTDTQYF,TGTGCCAGCAGCTTAGGGGACTTCTCCACAGATACGCAGTATTTT
TRBJ2-1,TRBV24-1,TRBD1,CATSDQLQGAEQFF,TGTGCCACCAGTGATCAACTCCAGGGGGCCGAGCAGTTCTTC
TRBJ1-5,TRBV5-5,.,CASGVGTGSGSQPQHF,TGTGCCAGCGGAGTCGGAACAGGGTCTGGGAGTCAGCCCCAGCATTTT
TRBJ2-6,TRBV3-1/TRBV3-2,.,CASSRTGSSGANVLTF,TGTGCCAGCAGTCGGACGGGGAGCTCTGGGGCCAACGTCCTGACTTTC
TRBJ2-7,TRBV5-1,TRBD1,CASSLGRDRGLEQYF,TGCGCCAGCAGCTTGGGCCGGGACAGGGGGCTCGAGCAGTACTTC
TRBJ2-1,TRBV5-1,TRBD1,CASSLGDRGINEQFF,TGCGCCAGCAGCTTGGGGGACAGGGGGATTAATGAGCAGTTCTTC